The T cell receptor (beta chain) described here comes from a study of blood T cell repertoires in COVID-19 (TCRdb year 2020). Regarding the study in general: Collaborator samples came from the United States, Italy and Spain and covered acute and convalescent phases of COVID-19. The dataset comprised deeply sampled blood TCRbeta repertoires from subjects exposed to, actively infected with, or recovered from COVID-19. The repertoires were released in a freely available public database meant as a resource for research on the immune response to SARS-CoV-2. The prospective study material was composed of cDNA or gDNA derived from T cells, B-cell-depleted T cells, or PBMCs. Nearly every sample came with metadata listing a de-identified subject ID, COVID-19 status, age in years and sex. Samples came from the ongoing ImmuneRACE study (first 160 participants) plus 1,254 subjects from 6 global collaborators. Where available, HLA class I and class II types were taken from metadata supplied by the sample provider and were not determined by assay-based typing. Points the paper makes about the study in general: The amount of clinical and demographic metadata varied by source and participant and was provided uncurated.

CDR1 and CDR2, looked up from the germline V gene, are SGHTA and FQGNSA. V has 5 bases trimmed and J has 2 bases trimmed; junction bases matching no gene number 9. Taken from cysteine to phenylalanine, the CDR3 has 15 residues. Only the CDR3 region is kept as DNA, spanning 45 bases read in frame from base 1. Worth noting for this clone: Its cognate antigen has yet to be identified. No base quality information exists; no much larger clone differs at one position.

The immunoSEQ Assay, a bias-controlled multiplex PCR, was used to amplify TCRbeta CDR3 regions from genomic DNA. Per the authors' processing: The number of nucleated cells in each sample was estimated from the amplification of reference gene primers within the assay. To quantify the absolute abundance of each unique TCRbeta CDR3 rearrangement, sequence reads were collapsed and filtered. For each sample, productive Simpson clonality was calculated as the square root of Simpson's diversity index over productive rearrangements. The table comes from immuneACCESS by way of TCRdb, which keeps in-frame sequences with V and J called. Part of the clones is missing from these tables; in studies checked, under half for an unresolved V gene and the rest for unknown reasons. From that table come the V and J calls and clone size; the DNA was used to work out D and trimming. The sample table contains some 250,000 clones; only one count was recorded for over 80% of them. The top ten clones comprise 25% to 35% of the sample.

Whole blood was collected in K2EDTA tubes by collaborating institutions according to the institutions' own protocols. For TCRbeta analysis, collaborators shipped samples in one of three forms: frozen whole blood, isolated PBMCs, or DNA extracted from either of those sample types. The specimen was peripheral blood. The receptor's source is a middle-aged man with acute or convalescent COVID-19. Here the chain combines TRBV7-2 and TRBJ2-7, and 7 junctional nucleotides match TRBD2. The DNA sequence is given as TGTGCCAGCAGCGTGGGGGGGGGTTTTACCTACGAGCAGTACTTC. Its protein reads: CASSVGGGFTYEQYF.